The T cell receptor (beta chain) under discussion was sequenced for a study of control samples from healthy donors and cancer patients. Clones were read by immunoSEQ multiplex PCR, and TCRdb kept only the in-frame ones, dropping some. The sample contains about 150,000 clones, roughly 94% of which appear only once. The V end was cut by 0 bases, the J end by 7 bases, with 10 bases between. The CDR3 has 13 residues. Per germline, CDR1 SGHNT and CDR2 YYREEE (reference sequence). Sample: blood. The chain couples TRBV5-4 to TRBJ1-2, with D uncertain. This TCR came from a woman aged 18-30 years in good health. The CDR3 sequence: CASSLEAGFGYTF. The CDR3 DNA reads as TGTGCCAGCAGCTTGGAGGCGGGTTTTGGCTACACCTTC.